The 17 T cell receptor beta chains given below trace back to one sample, sequenced in a study of T cell changes during pregnancy in multiple sclerosis. Profiling relied on immunoSEQ multiplex PCR, and the TCRdb table lists in-frame clones only, not all of them. The table records 38,000 or so clones, around 93% of them present only once. The material sequenced was CD4+ T cells from peripheral blood mononuclear cells, taken in the second trimester of pregnancy. The receptors originated from a female donor with multiple sclerosis, enrolled in a pregnancy study.

V gene TRBV7-2 combines with J gene TRBJ2-3; 7 bases match TRBD2. V lost 5 bases to trimming and J lost 5 bases; unmatched junction nucleotides: 7. The CDR3 is 14 amino acids. Germline V gene lookup returns CDR1 SGHTA and CDR2 FQGNSA. This CDR3 is CASSPGRAQDTQYF. CDR3 bases: TGTGCCAGCAGCCCAGGGAGGGCCCAAGATACGCAGTATTTT.

V usage is TRBV5-1 and J usage is TRBJ2-7; a weak D match, TRBD2 (6 bases). V was cut by 4 bases and J by 5 bases, with 25 bases left in between. This CDR3 region has 17 residues. Per the germline V gene, CDR1 is SGHRS and CDR2 is YFSETQ. The chain's CDR3 is CASSLGDRLGGGNEQYF. For the CDR3, the DNA is TGCGCCAGCAGCCTCGGAGATAGATTGGGAGGCGGAAACGAGCAGTACTTC. The complete variable domain, with remaining parts taken from reference TRBV5-1 and TRBJ2-7, reads KAGVTQTPRYLIKTRGQQVTLSCSPISGHRSVSWYQQTPGQGLQFLFEYFSETQRNKGNFPGRFSGRQFSNSRSEMNVSTLELGDSALYLCASSLGDRLGGGNEQYFGPGTRLTVT.

The V gene is TRBV29-1, the J gene TRBJ2-1; D is uncertain. The CDR3 consists of 12 residues. Deletions cut 3 bases from V and 7 bases from J, with 10 bases between. Germline loops: CDR1 SQVTM, CDR2 ANQGSEA. CDR3 in amino acids: CSVEIFGNEQFF. CDR3 DNA: TGCAGCGTTGAGATCTTCGGGAATGAGCAGTTCTTC.

The chain recombines TRBV18 with TRBJ1-5; TRBD1 aligns across 10 bases. Germline V CDR1 and CDR2: KGHSH, LQKENI. CDR3 size: 17 residues. With V trimmed by 5 bases and J by 7 bases, 14 bases remained unmatched. The CDR3 reads CASSSIRRDRGAQPQHF. The CDR3, as DNA: TGTGCCAGCTCATCGATACGCCGGGACAGGGGAGCACAGCCCCAGCATTTT.

Only one count was recorded for this clone. V gene TRBV5-4 combines with J gene TRBJ1-1; TRBD1 agrees at 7 bases. The CDR3 has 13 residues. V was clipped by 4 bases and J by 3 bases; unmatched bases: 3. The germline V gene encodes CDR1 SGHNT and CDR2 YYREEE (reference sequence). For the CDR3, the DNA is TGTGCCAGCAGCCGGGACAGCTACACTGAAGCTTTCTTT. Translated: CASSRDSYTEAFF.

The CDR3 sequence: CASSFAGSREKLFF. The CDR3 nucleotides read TGTGCCAGCAGCTTTGCAGGGTCGAGGGAAAAACTGTTTTTT. The rearrangement joins TRBV7-9 to TRBJ1-4, with D possibly matching TRBD1 (5 bases). Germline CDR1 and CDR2: SEHNR and FQNEAQ (reference sequence). Trimming shortened V by 3 bases and J by 8 bases, and 13 bases separated the two germline ends. The CDR3 length is 14 residues.

The chain employs TRBV18 and TRBJ2-2, with 10 bases that match TRBD1. The V segment lost 3 bases and the J segment 7 bases; nucleotides outside the gene matches: 5. The germline CDR1 and CDR2 sequences are KGHSH and LQKENI. This CDR3 contains 15 residues. The CDR3 protein is CASSPQTGGHGELFF. The CDR3 nucleotides are TGTGCCAGCTCACCTCAGACAGGGGGCCACGGGGAGCTGTTTTTT. Supplemented by reference TRBV18 and TRBJ2-2, the full variable domain reads NAGVMQNPRHLVRRRGQEARLRCSPMKGHSHVYWYRQLPEEGLKFMVYLQKENIIDESGMPKERFSAEFPKEGPSILRIQQVVRGDSAAYFCASSPQTGGHGELFFGEGSRLTVL.

CDR3 protein: CASSLWTGGIGEQYF. As DNA, the CDR3 is TGTGCCAGCAGCTTGTGGACAGGGGGAATAGGCGAGCAGTACTTC. The chain employs TRBV5-5 and TRBJ2-7; 10 nucleotides align to TRBD1. The CDR3 totals 15 residues. Unmatched junction bases numbered 7, after V lost 1 base and J lost 6 bases. Germline assignment: CDR1 SGHKS and CDR2 YYEKEE (reference sequence). Using reference TRBV5-5 and TRBJ2-7 for the parts outside the CDR3, the full variable domain is DAGVTQSPTHLIKTRGQQVTLRCSPISGHKSVSWYQQVLGQGPQFIFQYYEKEERGRGNFPDRFSARQFPNYSSELNVNALLLGDSALYLCASSLWTGGIGEQYFGPGTRLTVT.

The chain combines TRBV5-5 with TRBJ1-4; perhaps TRBD1 as D (6 bases). This CDR3 contains 17 residues. Germline V CDR1 and CDR2: SGHKS, YYEKEE (reference sequence). V dropped 4 bases and J dropped 8 bases, with 24 bases sitting between them. The CDR3, as DNA: TGTGCCAGCAGCCCGGACATTCGCAGAGGGGGGGAAGAAAAACTGTTTTTT. It encodes CASSPDIRRGGEEKLFF.

The chain joins TRBV4-3 to TRBJ2-3; tentative D call: TRBD2 (5 bases). The ends were cut back, 4 bases at V and 0 bases at J, with 8 bases in the middle. CDR1 is LGHNA, CDR2 YSLEER, per germline. This CDR3 is built from 14 residues. CDR3 sequence reads: CASSLAGSTDTQYF. The CDR3 region has the DNA TGCGCCAGCAGCCTGGCGGGCAGCACAGATACGCAGTATTTT.

This sequence joins TRBV5-5 and TRBJ1-4, with D unresolved. From germline, CDR1 is SGHKS and CDR2 YYEKEE (reference sequence). V lost 1 base and J lost 8, with 9 bases in between. CDR3 length: 13 residues. The CDR3 region is CASSLRLREKLFF. The CDR3 region has the DNA TGTGCCAGCAGCTTGCGACTGAGGGAAAAACTGTTTTTT.

The chain recombines TRBV7-6 with TRBJ2-7, with unresolved D. Trimming pared 5 bases from V and 2 bases from J, leaving 10 bases between. CDR3 length: 13 residues. Germline V gene sequence: CDR1 SGHVS, CDR2 FNYEAQ. The CDR3 bases are TGTGCCAGCAGCCCAGTTGCCACCTACGAGCAGTACTTC. This codes for CASSPVATYEQYF.

The rearrangement uses TRBV9 and TRBJ1-2, with D tentatively TRBD1 (6 bases). V was trimmed by 3 bases and J by 4 bases, leaving 13 bases between them. The CDR3 is made up of 14 amino acids. CDR1 and CDR2 (germline): SGDLS, YYNGEE. The CDR3 nucleotides are TGTGCCAGCAGCGGAGTCCAAGGGGGCTATGGCTACACCTTC. Its translation: CASSGVQGGYGYTF. The variable domain in full, completed from reference TRBV9 and TRBJ1-2, reads DSGVTQTPKHLITATGQRVTLRCSPRSGDLSVYWYQQSLDQGLQFLIQYYNGEERAKGNILERFSAQQFPDLHSELNLSSLELGDSALYFCASSGVQGGYGYTFGSGTRLTVV.

V gene TRBV6-4 combines with J gene TRBJ2-1, with 11 positions matching TRBD2. In germline, CDR1 is MRHNA, CDR2 SNTAGT. The CDR3 spans 18 residues. V lost 3 bases and J lost 0; bases outside the gene matches: 7. In nucleotides, the CDR3 is TGTGCCAGCAGTGATAGGGCTAGCGGGGGGAGCTCCTACAATGAGCAGTTCTTC. Translated, it gives CASSDRASGGSSYNEQFF.

The CDR3 coding sequence is TGCGCCAGCAGCCCGACCGGGACACCGAACACTGAAGCTTTCTTT. This gives the protein CASSPTGTPNTEAFF. V gene TRBV5-1 combines with J gene TRBJ1-1; D possibly corresponds to TRBD1 (6 bases). The ends were cut back, 4 bases at V and 1 base at J, with 14 bases in the middle. The CDR3 is made up of 15 amino acids. Germline CDR1 reads SGHRS; CDR2 reads YFSETQ.

V usage is TRBV5-1 and J usage is TRBJ2-2; unclear D gene. CDR1 is SGHRS and CDR2 is YFSETQ in the germline V gene. The CDR3 has 14 amino acids. V was cut by 1 base and J by 1 base, with 5 bases left in between. The CDR3 nucleotides are TGCGCCAGCAGCTTGAAGCAGAACACCGGGGAGCTGTTTTTT. Translation: CASSLKQNTGELFF.

This chain joins TRBV10-3 and TRBJ2-6; D not resolved. V gave up 5 bases and J gave up 4 bases, with 12 bases separating them. Germline CDR1 is ENHRY and CDR2 is SYGVKD. The CDR3 is 15 amino acids. The CDR3 reads CAISSSEAGANVLTF. CDR3 DNA: TGTGCCATCAGTTCGTCTGAGGCGGGGGCCAACGTCCTGACTTTC.